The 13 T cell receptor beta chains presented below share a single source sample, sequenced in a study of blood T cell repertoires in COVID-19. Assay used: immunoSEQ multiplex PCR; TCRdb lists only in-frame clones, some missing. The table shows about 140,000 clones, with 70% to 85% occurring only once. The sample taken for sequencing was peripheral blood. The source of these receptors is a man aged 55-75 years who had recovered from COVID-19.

The DNA for the CDR3 is TGCAGCGTTGGCGGGACTAGCGGGAACTCCTACGAGCAGTACTTC. Protein sequence: CSVGGTSGNSYEQYF. The chain uses TRBV29-1 and TRBJ2-7; TRBD2 matches at 13 bases. Per germline, CDR1 SQVTM and CDR2 ANQGSEA. After removal of 4 bases from V and 0 bases from J, the junction contained 3 bases not matched to a gene. This CDR3 has 15 residues.

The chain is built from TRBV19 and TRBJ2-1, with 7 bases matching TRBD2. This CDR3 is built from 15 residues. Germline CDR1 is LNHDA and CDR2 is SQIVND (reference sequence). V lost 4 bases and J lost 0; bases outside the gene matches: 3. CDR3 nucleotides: TGTGCCAGTAGTAGGCCGGGGGGCTCCTACAATGAGCAGTTCTTC. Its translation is CASSRPGGSYNEQFF.

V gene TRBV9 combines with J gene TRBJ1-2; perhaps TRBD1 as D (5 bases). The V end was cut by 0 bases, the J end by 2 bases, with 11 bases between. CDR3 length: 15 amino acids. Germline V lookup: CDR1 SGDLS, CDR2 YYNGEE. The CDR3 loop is CASSVGGGGNYGYTF. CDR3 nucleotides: TGTGCCAGCAGCGTAGGCGGGGGAGGGAACTATGGCTACACCTTC. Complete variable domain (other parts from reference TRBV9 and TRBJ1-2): DSGVTQTPKHLITATGQRVTLRCSPRSGDLSVYWYQQSLDQGLQFLIQYYNGEERAKGNILERFSAQQFPDLHSELNLSSLELGDSALYFCASSVGGGGNYGYTFGSGTRLTVV.

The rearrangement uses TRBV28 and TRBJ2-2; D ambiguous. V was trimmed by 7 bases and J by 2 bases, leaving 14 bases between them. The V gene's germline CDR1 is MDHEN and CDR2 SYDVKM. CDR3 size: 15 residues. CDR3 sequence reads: CASNGSPINTGELFF. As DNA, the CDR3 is TGTGCCAGCAATGGTAGCCCAATTAACACCGGGGAGCTGTTTTTT.

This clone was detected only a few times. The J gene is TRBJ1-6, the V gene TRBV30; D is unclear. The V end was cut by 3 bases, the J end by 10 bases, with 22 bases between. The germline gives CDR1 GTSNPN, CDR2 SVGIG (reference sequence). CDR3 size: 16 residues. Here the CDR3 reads CAWSAGSGRGSSPLHF. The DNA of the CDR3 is TGTGCCTGGAGCGCCGGGAGTGGCCGGGGTAGCTCACCCCTCCACTTT.

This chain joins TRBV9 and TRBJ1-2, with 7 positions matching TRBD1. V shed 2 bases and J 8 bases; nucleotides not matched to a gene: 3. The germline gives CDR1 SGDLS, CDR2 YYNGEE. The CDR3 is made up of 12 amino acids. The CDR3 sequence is CASSVLGGGYTF. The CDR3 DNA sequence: TGTGCCAGCAGCGTCCTAGGGGGCGGCTACACCTTC.

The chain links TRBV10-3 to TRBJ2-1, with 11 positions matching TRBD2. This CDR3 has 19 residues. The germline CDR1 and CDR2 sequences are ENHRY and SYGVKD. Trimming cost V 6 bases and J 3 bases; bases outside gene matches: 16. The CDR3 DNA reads TGTGCCATCAGGGATCCGACTAGCGGGACCGGAGCCAACTACAATGAGCAGTTCTTC. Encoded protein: CAIRDPTSGTGANYNEQFF.

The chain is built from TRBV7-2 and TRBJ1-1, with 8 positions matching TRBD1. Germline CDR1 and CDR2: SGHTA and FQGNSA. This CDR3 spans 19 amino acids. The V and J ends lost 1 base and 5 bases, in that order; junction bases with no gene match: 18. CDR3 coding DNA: TGTGCCAGCAGCTTAGGGGGCGGGCAGGGGGCGCGGAGGAGGACTGAAGCTTTCTTT. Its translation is CASSLGGGQGARRRTEAFF.

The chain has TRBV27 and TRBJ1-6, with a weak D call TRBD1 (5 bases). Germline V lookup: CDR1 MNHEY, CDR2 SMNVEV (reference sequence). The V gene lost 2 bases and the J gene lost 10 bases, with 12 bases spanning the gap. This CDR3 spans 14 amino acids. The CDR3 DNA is TGTGCCAGCAGTTTAGGGCAGGGTGGGTCACCCCTCCACTTT. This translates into CASSLGQGGSPLHF.

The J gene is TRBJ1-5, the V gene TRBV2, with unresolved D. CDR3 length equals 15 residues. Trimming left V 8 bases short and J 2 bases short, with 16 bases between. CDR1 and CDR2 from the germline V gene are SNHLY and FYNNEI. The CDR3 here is CASREREAGNQPQHF. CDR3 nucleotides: TGTGCCAGCCGAGAGAGAGAGGCGGGCAATCAGCCCCAGCATTTT.

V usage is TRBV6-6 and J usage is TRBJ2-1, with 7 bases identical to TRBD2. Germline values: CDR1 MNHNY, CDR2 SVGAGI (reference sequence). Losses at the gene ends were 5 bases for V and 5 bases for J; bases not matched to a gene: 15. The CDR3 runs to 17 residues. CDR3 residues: CASSPDGFAGVNNEQFF. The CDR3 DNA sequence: TGTGCCAGCAGTCCCGACGGGTTTGCGGGAGTGAACAATGAGCAGTTCTTC.

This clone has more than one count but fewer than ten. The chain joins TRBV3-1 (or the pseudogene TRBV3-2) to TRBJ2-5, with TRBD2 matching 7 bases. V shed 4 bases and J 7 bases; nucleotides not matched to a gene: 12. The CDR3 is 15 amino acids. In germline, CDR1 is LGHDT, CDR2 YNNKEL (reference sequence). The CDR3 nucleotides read TGTGCCAGCAGCCTGGGGAGGGAGAGAAGAAGGACCCAGTACTTC. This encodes CASSLGRERRRTQYF.

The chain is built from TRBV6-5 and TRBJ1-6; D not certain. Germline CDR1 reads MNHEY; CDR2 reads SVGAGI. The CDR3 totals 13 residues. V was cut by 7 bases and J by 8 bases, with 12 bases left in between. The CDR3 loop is CASIPWADSPLHF. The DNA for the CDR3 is TGTGCCAGCATCCCATGGGCTGATTCACCCCTCCACTTT.